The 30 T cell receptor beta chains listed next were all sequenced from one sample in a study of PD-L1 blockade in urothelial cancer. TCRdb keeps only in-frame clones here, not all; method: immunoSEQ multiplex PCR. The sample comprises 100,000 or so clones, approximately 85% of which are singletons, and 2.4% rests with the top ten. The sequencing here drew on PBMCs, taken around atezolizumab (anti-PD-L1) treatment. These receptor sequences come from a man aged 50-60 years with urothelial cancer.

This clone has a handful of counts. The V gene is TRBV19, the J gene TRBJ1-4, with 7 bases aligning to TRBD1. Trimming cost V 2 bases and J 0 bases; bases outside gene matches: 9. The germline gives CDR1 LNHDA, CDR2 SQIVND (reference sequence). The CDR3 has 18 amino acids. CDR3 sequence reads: CASSIFSSTGATNEKLFF. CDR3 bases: TGTGCCAGTAGTATATTTTCCAGCACAGGGGCAACTAATGAAAAACTGTTTTTT.

CDR3 loop: CASRGQVVTEAFF. In DNA, the CDR3 is TGTGCCAGCCGGGGACAGGTCGTCACGGAGGCTTTCTTT. V gene TRBV5-8 combines with J gene TRBJ1-1; 8 bases agree with TRBD1. The J segment lost 11 bases and the V segment lost 7 bases, leaving 13 bases of the junction unmatched. The germline V gene has CDR1 SGHTS and CDR2 YDEGEE. The CDR3 length is 13 residues.

The CDR3 coding sequence is TGTGCCAGCAGCCAACTGAGGGTAAACATATTCTCCTACAATGAGCAGTTCTTC. It translates to CASSQLRVNIFSYNEQFF. This chain links TRBV14 with TRBJ2-1, with D perhaps matching TRBD2 (5 bases). This CDR3 has 18 residues. With 2 bases removed from V and 0 bases from J, the gap between germline ends came to 17 bases. Germline assignment: CDR1 SGHDN and CDR2 FVKESK. The entire variable domain, with the rest obtained from reference TRBV14 and TRBJ2-1, is as follows: EAGVTQFPSHSVIEKGQTVTLRCDPISGHDNLYWYRRVMGKEIKFLLHFVKESKQDESGMPNNRFLAERTGGTYSTLKVQPAELEDSGVYFCASSQLRVNIFSYNEQFFGPGTRLTVL.

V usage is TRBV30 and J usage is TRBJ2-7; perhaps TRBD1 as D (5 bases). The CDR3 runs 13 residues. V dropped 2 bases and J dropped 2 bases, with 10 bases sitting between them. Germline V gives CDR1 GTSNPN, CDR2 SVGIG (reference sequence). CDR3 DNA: TGTGCCTGGAGTTGGCAGGGCCCCTACGAGCAGTACTTC. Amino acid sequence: CAWSWQGPYEQYF.

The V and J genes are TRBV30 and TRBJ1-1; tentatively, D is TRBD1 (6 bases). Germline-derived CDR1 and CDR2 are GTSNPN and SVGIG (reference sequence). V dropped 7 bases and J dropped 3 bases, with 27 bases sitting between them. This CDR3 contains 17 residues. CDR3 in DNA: TGTGCCTTATCCCCAAGGGAGGGGGGCCGAAGGTACACTGAAGCTTTCTTT. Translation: CALSPREGGRRYTEAFF.

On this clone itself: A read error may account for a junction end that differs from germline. The CDR3 DNA is TGTGCTAGCAGCACAGGGGTGGGACCCCAAGAGACCCAGTACTTC. Encoded protein: CASSTGVGPQETQYF. V is TRBV7-7 and J is TRBJ2-5, with 7 nucleotides matching TRBD1. The CDR3 has 15 residues. Germline assignment: CDR1 SSHAT and CDR2 FNYEAQ (reference sequence).

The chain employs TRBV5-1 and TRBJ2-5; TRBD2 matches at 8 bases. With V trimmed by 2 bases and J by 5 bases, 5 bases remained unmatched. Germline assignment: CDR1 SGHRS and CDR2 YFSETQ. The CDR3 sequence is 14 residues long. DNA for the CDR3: TGCGCCAGCAGCTTACCCGGGGGGGGTGAGACCCAGTACTTC. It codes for CASSLPGGGETQYF.

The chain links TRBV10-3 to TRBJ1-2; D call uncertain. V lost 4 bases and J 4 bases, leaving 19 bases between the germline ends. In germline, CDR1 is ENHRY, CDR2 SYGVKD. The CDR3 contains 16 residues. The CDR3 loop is CAISVGSPGEGYGYTF. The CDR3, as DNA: TGTGCCATCAGTGTTGGGTCTCCAGGAGAGGGCTATGGCTACACCTTC.

CDR3 nucleotide sequence: TGTGCCACCAGCAGCTTCCCCTTCGGCTACGAGCAGTACTTC. This sequence encodes CATSSFPFGYEQYF. The chain uses TRBV15 and TRBJ2-7, with D hard to call. The ends were cut back, 3 bases at V and 3 bases at J, with 12 bases in the middle. This CDR3 comprises 14 residues. Germline assignment: CDR1 LNHNV and CDR2 YYDKDF (reference sequence).

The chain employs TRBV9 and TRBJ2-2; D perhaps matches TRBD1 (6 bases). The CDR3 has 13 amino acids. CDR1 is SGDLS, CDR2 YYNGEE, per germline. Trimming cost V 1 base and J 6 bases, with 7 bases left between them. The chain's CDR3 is CASSVQGPGELFF. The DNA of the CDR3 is TGTGCCAGCAGCGTACAGGGGCCCGGGGAGCTGTTTTTT.

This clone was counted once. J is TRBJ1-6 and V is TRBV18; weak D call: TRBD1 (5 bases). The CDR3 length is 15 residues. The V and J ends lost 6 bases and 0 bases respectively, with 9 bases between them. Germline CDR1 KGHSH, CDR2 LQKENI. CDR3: CASSLGGSYNSPLHF. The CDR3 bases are TGTGCCAGCTCCCTGGGGGGCTCCTATAATTCACCCCTCCACTTT.

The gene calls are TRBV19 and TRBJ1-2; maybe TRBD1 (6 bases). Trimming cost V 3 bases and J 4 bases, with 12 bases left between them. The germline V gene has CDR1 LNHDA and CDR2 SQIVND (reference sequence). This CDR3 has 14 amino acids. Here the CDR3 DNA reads TGTGCCAGTAGTATCCCAGGGGTGGGCTATGGCTACACCTTC. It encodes CASSIPGVGYGYTF.

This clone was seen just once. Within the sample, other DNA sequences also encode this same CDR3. In DNA, the CDR3 is TGTGCCAGCTCACCCGGCGGGAGCTCCTACAATGAGCAGTTCTTC. This gives the protein CASSPGGSSYNEQFF. The genes are TRBV18 and TRBJ2-1; TRBD2 matches at 7 bases. The CDR3 consists of 15 residues. Germline V lookup: CDR1 KGHSH, CDR2 LQKENI. V dropped 3 bases and J dropped 0; count of bases not matched to a gene: 2.

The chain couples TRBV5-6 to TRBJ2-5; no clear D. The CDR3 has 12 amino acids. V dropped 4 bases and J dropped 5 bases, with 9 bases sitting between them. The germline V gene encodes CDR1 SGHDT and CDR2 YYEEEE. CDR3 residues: CASSLVEETQYF. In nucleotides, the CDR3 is TGTGCCAGCAGCCTGGTGGAGGAGACCCAGTACTTC.

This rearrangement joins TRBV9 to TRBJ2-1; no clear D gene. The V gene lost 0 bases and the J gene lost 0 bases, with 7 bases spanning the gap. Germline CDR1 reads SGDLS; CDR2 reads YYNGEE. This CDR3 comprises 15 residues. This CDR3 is CASSVGPSSYNEQFF. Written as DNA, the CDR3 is TGTGCCAGCAGCGTAGGGCCAAGCTCCTACAATGAGCAGTTCTTC. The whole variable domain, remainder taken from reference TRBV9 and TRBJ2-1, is DSGVTQTPKHLITATGQRVTLRCSPRSGDLSVYWYQQSLDQGLQFLIQYYNGEERAKGNILERFSAQQFPDLHSELNLSSLELGDSALYFCASSVGPSSYNEQFFGPGTRLTVL.

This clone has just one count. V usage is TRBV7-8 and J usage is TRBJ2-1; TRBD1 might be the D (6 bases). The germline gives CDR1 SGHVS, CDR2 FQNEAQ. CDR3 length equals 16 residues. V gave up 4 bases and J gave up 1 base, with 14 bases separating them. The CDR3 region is CASSSLDRSSYNEQFF. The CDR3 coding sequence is TGTGCCAGCAGCTCATTGGACAGATCTTCCTACAATGAGCAGTTCTTC.

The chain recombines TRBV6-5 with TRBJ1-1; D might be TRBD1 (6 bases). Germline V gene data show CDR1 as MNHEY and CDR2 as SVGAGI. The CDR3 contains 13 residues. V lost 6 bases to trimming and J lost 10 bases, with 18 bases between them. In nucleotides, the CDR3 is TGTGCCAGCAGCCCCGTTCGGGCAGGGGTAGCTTTCTTT. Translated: CASSPVRAGVAFF.

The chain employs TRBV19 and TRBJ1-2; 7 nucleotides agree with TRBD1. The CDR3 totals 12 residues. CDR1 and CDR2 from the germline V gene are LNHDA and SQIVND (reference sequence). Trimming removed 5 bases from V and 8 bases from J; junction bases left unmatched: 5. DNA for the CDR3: TGTGCCAGTAGTCTAGGGACAGTAGGCTACACCTTC. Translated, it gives CASSLGTVGYTF.

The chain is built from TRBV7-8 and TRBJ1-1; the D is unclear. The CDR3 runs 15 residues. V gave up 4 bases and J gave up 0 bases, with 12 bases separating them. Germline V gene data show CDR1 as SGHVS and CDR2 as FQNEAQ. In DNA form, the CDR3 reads TGTGCCAGCAGCTCCGGAGGACGGGTGAACACTGAAGCTTTCTTT. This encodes CASSSGGRVNTEAFF.

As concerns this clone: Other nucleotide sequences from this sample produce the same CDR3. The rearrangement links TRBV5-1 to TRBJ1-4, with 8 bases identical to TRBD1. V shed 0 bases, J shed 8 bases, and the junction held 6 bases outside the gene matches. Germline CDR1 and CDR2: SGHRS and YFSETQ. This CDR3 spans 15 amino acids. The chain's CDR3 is CASSLAGQGGEKLFF. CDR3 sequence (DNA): TGCGCCAGCAGCTTGGCTGGACAGGGCGGGGAAAAACTGTTTTTT.

CDR3 loop: CAISSGRYPDTQYF. The DNA for the CDR3 is TGTGCCATTTCTAGCGGGAGATATCCAGATACGCAGTATTTT. This sequence joins TRBV19 and TRBJ2-3, with TRBD2 matching 10 bases. The V and J ends lost 10 bases and 4 bases, in that order; junction bases with no gene match: 8. The germline gives CDR1 LNHDA, CDR2 SQIVND (reference sequence). This CDR3 contains 14 residues.

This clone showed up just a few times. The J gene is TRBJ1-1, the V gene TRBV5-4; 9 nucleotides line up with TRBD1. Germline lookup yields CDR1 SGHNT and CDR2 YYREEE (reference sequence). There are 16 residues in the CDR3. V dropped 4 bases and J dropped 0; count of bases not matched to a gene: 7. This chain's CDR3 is CASSQGTGIMNTEAFF. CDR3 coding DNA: TGTGCCAGCAGCCAAGGGACAGGGATCATGAACACTGAAGCTTTCTTT.

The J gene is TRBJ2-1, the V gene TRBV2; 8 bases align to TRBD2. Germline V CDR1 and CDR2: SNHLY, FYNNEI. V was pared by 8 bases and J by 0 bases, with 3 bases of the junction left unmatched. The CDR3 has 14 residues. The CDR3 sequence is CASPGGVSYNEQFF. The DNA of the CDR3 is TGTGCCAGCCCGGGGGGGGTCTCCTACAATGAGCAGTTCTTC.

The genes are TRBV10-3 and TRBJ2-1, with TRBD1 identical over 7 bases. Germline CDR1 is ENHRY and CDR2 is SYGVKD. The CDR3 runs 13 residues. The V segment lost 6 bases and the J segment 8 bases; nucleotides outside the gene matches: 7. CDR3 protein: CAIRTTGNDEQFF. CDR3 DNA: TGTGCCATCAGAACGACAGGGAATGATGAGCAGTTCTTC.

In DNA form, the CDR3 reads TGTGCCAGCAGTTACTCGGGGCTGGCTAATGAAAAACTGTTTTTT. Translating gives CASSYSGLANEKLFF. V is TRBV6-5 and J is TRBJ1-4; the D gene is possibly TRBD1 (5 bases). CDR1 and CDR2 from the germline V gene are MNHEY and SVGAGI. V lost 0 bases and J 3 bases, leaving 8 bases between the germline ends. This CDR3 is 15 amino acids long.

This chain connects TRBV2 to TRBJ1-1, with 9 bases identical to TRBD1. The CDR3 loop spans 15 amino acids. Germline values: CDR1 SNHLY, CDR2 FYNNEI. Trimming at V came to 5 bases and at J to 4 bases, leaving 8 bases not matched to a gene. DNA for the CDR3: TGTGCCAGCAGTAAGGGACAGGGCCAGGGCACTGAAGCTTTCTTT. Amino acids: CASSKGQGQGTEAFF. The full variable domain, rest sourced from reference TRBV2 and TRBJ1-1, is EPEVTQTPSHQVTQMGQEVILRCVPISNHLYFYWYRQILGQKVEFLVSFYNNEISEKSEIFDDQFSVERPDGSNFTLKIRSTKLEDSAMYFCASSKGQGQGTEAFFGQGTRLTVV.

The CDR3 sequence: CASSVRPGVTYNEQYF. The CDR3 bases are TGTGCCAGCAGCGTACGTCCTGGAGTAACATACAACGAGCAGTACTTC. This sequence joins TRBV9 and TRBJ2-7, with D unclear. Per the germline V gene, CDR1 is SGDLS and CDR2 is YYNGEE. Between the trimmed V and J ends, which lost 1 base and 5 bases, there was a span of 19 bases. The CDR3 is 16 amino acids.

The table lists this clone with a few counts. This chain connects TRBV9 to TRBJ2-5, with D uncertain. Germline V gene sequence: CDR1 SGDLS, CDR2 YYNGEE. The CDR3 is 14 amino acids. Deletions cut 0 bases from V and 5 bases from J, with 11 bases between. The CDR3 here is CASSVATYGETQYF. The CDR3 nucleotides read TGTGCCAGCAGCGTAGCTACTTACGGGGAGACCCAGTACTTC.

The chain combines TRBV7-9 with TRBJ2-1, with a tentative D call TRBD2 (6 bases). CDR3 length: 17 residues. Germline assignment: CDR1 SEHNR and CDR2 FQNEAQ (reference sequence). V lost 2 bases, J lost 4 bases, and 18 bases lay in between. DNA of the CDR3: TGTGCCAGCAGCTTATGGCGTACGGGAGAAGGTTACAATGAGCAGTTCTTC. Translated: CASSLWRTGEGYNEQFF.

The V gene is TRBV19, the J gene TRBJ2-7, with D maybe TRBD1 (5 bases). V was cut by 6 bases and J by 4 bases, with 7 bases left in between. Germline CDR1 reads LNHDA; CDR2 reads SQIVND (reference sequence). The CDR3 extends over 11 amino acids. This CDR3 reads CASSDSYEQYF. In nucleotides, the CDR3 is TGTGCCAGTAGCGACAGTTACGAGCAGTACTTC.